A single sample is the source of the 21 T cell receptor beta chains below, sequenced in a study of T cell repertoires in cytomegalovirus infection. TCRdb reprocessed the reads with MiXCR, giving one entry per CDR3 protein. Of 75,000 to 95,000 distinct CDR3 sequences listed, 40% to 50% are singletons. The antigens for these receptors are not known. The starting material was CD8+ T cells from cultured PBMCs, obtained from culture after CMV antigen stimulation. The receptors derive from a human donor in good health (CMV status not recorded). Some clones in this sample may be carry-over from other donors' samples.

There are a few counts of this clonotype. The chain links TRBV7-6 to TRBJ2-1, with D possibly TRBD2 on 6 matching bases. Germline V gene data show CDR1 as SGHVS and CDR2 as FNYEAQ. V lost 8 bases and J 6 bases, leaving 11 bases between the germline ends. This CDR3 comprises 12 residues. The CDR3 here is CASGTSSNEQFF. The CDR3 DNA follows: TGTGCCAGCGGGACTTCAAGCAATGAGCAGTTCTTC.

This sequence joins TRBV6-2 or TRBV6-3 and TRBJ2-7; tentative D call: TRBD2 (6 bases). Germline V gene sequence: CDR1 MNHEY, CDR2 SVGEGT. Between the trimmed V and J ends, which lost 2 bases and 3 bases, there was a span of 11 bases. The CDR3 runs 14 residues. The CDR3 DNA follows: TGTGCCAGCAGTTACGCTGGGGGGAACTACGAGCAGTACTTC. This codes for CASSYAGGNYEQYF.

J is TRBJ2-7 and V is TRBV28, with TRBD2 matching 12 bases. The CDR3 contains 15 residues. Germline loops: CDR1 MDHEN, CDR2 SYDVKM. J lost 4 bases, V lost 7 bases, and 8 bases had no gene match. The CDR3 protein is CASTRLAGDIYEQYF. As DNA, the CDR3 is TGTGCCAGCACCCGACTAGCGGGAGATATATACGAGCAGTACTTC. The full variable domain, completed using reference TRBV28 and TRBJ2-7, is DVKVTQSSRYLVKRTGEKVFLECVQDMDHENMFWYRQDPGLGLRLIYFSYDVKMKEKGDIPEGYSVSREKKERFSLILESASTNQTSMYLCASTRLAGDIYEQYFGPGTRLTVT.

This clonotype was seen a handful of times. V gene TRBV7-9 combines with J gene TRBJ1-2; D ambiguous. The CDR3 is 13 amino acids. The germline gives CDR1 SEHNR, CDR2 FQNEAQ (reference sequence). The ends were cut back, 2 bases at V and 8 bases at J, with 12 bases in the middle. CDR3 protein: CASSLSPSLGYTF. The CDR3 DNA reads as TGTGCCAGCAGCTTATCCCCCTCTTTGGGCTACACCTTC.

This clonotype was counted a few times. As DNA, the CDR3 is TGTGCCAGCAGTTTTAGGGGGCGAGGCTACACCTTC. Translation gives CASSFRGRGYTF. V and J are TRBV28 and TRBJ1-2; 7 bases match TRBD1. V shed 3 bases and J 8 bases; nucleotides not matched to a gene: 3. This CDR3 contains 12 residues. CDR1 and CDR2 (germline): MDHEN, SYDVKM.

This sequence joins TRBV6-1 and TRBJ2-3; D gene ambiguous. There are 19 residues in the CDR3. CDR1 and CDR2 (germline): MNHNS, SASEGT. Trimming shortened V by 3 bases and J by 2 bases, and 24 bases separated the two germline ends. The CDR3 sequence: CASSEVEALGRILTDTQYF. The CDR3 nucleotides read TGTGCCAGCAGTGAGGTGGAAGCCTTAGGACGGATACTCACAGATACGCAGTATTTT.

This clonotype was seen only a few times. The J gene is TRBJ1-3, the V gene TRBV7-9, with 9 positions matching TRBD1. Trimming at V came to 2 bases and at J to 3 bases, leaving 11 bases not matched to a gene. The CDR3 sequence is 18 residues long. Germline values: CDR1 SEHNR, CDR2 FQNEAQ (reference sequence). CDR3: CASSLLGGTGLIGNTIYF. The DNA for the CDR3 is TGTGCCAGCAGCTTACTTGGCGGGACAGGGCTTATTGGAAACACCATATATTTT.

This clonotype came up many times. J is TRBJ2-5 and V is TRBV27, with 15 nucleotides matching TRBD2. The germline V gene encodes CDR1 MNHEY and CDR2 SMNVEV (reference sequence). V shed 4 bases, J shed 2 bases, and the junction held 8 bases outside the gene matches. The CDR3 has 18 residues. In DNA, the CDR3 is TGTGCCAGCAGTTCCGGACTAGCGGGAGGGCCAGGGCAAGAGACCCAGTACTTC. It is translated as CASSSGLAGGPGQETQYF.

The chain is built from TRBV6-2 or TRBV6-3 and TRBJ2-7; TRBD2 aligns across 10 bases. This CDR3 contains 14 residues. The V gene end was trimmed by 4 bases and the J gene end by 3 bases; junction bases not matched to a gene: 3. Germline V gene data show CDR1 as MNHEY and CDR2 as SVGEGT. The DNA for the CDR3 is TGTGCCAGCAGTTTTGGACTAGCGGACTACGAGCAGTACTTC. This translates into CASSFGLADYEQYF.

V is TRBV24-1 and J is TRBJ2-7; 8 bases map to TRBD1. Germline CDR1 reads KGHDR; CDR2 reads SFDVKD. CDR3 size: 13 residues. Trimming took 7 bases from V and 5 from J; bases not matched to a gene: 6. For the CDR3, the DNA is TGTGCCACCAGGGACAGGGTGATCCACGAGCAGTACTTC. This translates into CATRDRVIHEQYF.

The chain uses TRBV28 and TRBJ2-7; 10 bases fit TRBD2. The CDR3 is 15 residues long. The germline V gene has CDR1 MDHEN and CDR2 SYDVKM. J was trimmed by 0 bases and V by 6 bases; bases with no gene match: 5. The CDR3 here is CASRLGLAASYEQYF. CDR3 coding DNA: TGTGCCAGCAGACTCGGACTAGCGGCCTCCTACGAGCAGTACTTC.

The rearrangement links TRBV28 to TRBJ2-3, with D unresolved. Germline lookup yields CDR1 MDHEN and CDR2 SYDVKM. V lost 3 bases, J lost 1 base, and 8 bases lay in between. This CDR3 contains 14 residues. CDR3 in amino acids: CASSLLRRTDTQYF. CDR3 nucleotides: TGTGCCAGCAGTTTGCTGAGACGCACAGATACGCAGTATTTT. The full variable domain, completed using reference TRBV28 and TRBJ2-3, is DVKVTQSSRYLVKRTGEKVFLECVQDMDHENMFWYRQDPGLGLRLIYFSYDVKMKEKGDIPEGYSVSREKKERFSLILESASTNQTSMYLCASSLLRRTDTQYFGPGTRLTVL.

The chain uses TRBV7-9 and TRBJ2-3; the match to TRBD1 covers 10 bases. The J segment lost 5 bases and the V segment lost 0 bases, leaving 2 bases of the junction unmatched. From germline, CDR1 is SEHNR and CDR2 FQNEAQ (reference sequence). The CDR3 has 15 residues. CDR3: CASSLAGQGRDTQYF. In DNA form, the CDR3 reads TGTGCCAGCAGCTTAGCGGGACAGGGGAGAGATACGCAGTATTTT.

Here the CDR3 DNA reads TGTGCCAGCAGGGGGACAGACGAGCAGTACTTC. This encodes CASRGTDEQYF. The chain is built from TRBV12-3 or TRBV12-4 and TRBJ2-7; 7 bases agree with TRBD1. With 6 bases clipped from V and 5 bases from J, the junction kept 1 base outside the gene matches. The CDR3 spans 11 residues.

This clonotype was detected a few times. The chain recombines TRBV12-3 or TRBV12-4 with TRBJ2-7; TRBD2 matches 10 bases. Unmatched junction bases numbered 5, after V lost 4 bases and J lost 2 bases. CDR3 size: 15 residues. The CDR3 sequence: CASSSSSGGTYEQYF. As DNA, the CDR3 is TGTGCCAGCAGTTCGTCTAGCGGGGGTACCTACGAGCAGTACTTC.

V and J are TRBV19 and TRBJ2-2; D is possibly TRBD1 (6 bases). V dropped 7 bases and J dropped 4 bases, with 13 bases sitting between them. Germline V gene lookup returns CDR1 LNHDA and CDR2 SQIVND (reference sequence). The CDR3 is 14 residues long. CDR3 DNA: TGTGCCAGTATCGGGGACACCCTCACCGGGGAGCTGTTTTTT. This sequence encodes CASIGDTLTGELFF. The variable domain in full, with the rest retrieved from reference TRBV19 and TRBJ2-2, is DGGITQSPKYLFRKEGQNVTLSCEQNLNHDAMYWYRQDPGQGLRLIYYSQIVNDFQKGDIAEGYSVSREKKESFPLTVTSAQKNPTAFYLCASIGDTLTGELFFGEGSRLTVL.

The chain uses TRBV27 and TRBJ1-2; TRBD1 aligns across 9 bases. The CDR3 has 16 residues. The trim removed 5 bases at V and 8 bases at J, leaving 15 bases unmatched. Per the germline V gene, CDR1 is MNHEY and CDR2 is SMNVEV (reference sequence). This CDR3 reads CASSPTSGQGPAGYTF. For the CDR3, the DNA is TGTGCCAGCAGTCCCACCTCTGGACAGGGGCCTGCAGGCTACACCTTC.

This clonotype was recorded a few times. J is TRBJ1-4 and V is TRBV27; D uncertain. CDR3 length: 15 residues. Germline assignment: CDR1 MNHEY and CDR2 SMNVEV (reference sequence). Between the trimmed V and J ends, which lost 3 bases and 0 bases, there was a span of 8 bases. The CDR3 is CASSFGATTNEKLFF. CDR3 sequence (DNA): TGTGCCAGCAGTTTCGGAGCAACAACTAATGAAAAACTGTTTTTT. Drawing the rest from reference TRBV27 and TRBJ1-4, the complete variable domain is EAQVTQNPRYLITVTGKKLTVTCSQNMNHEYMSWYRQDPGLGLRQIYYSMNVEVTDKGDVPEGYKVSRKEKRNFPLILESPSPNQTSLYFCASSFGATTNEKLFFGSGTQLSVL.

Only a few counts were recorded for this clonotype. This chain uses TRBV25-1 with TRBJ2-2; perhaps TRBD2 as D (6 bases). Between the trimmed V and J ends, which lost 6 bases and 1 base, there was a span of 24 bases. The germline gives CDR1 MGHDK, CDR2 SYGVNS. The CDR3 sequence is 19 residues long. Here the CDR3 reads CASRTSRGEELKNTGELFF. In DNA form, the CDR3 reads TGTGCCAGCAGGACAAGCCGCGGGGAGGAGCTCAAGAACACCGGGGAGCTGTTTTTT.

The V and J genes are TRBV6-8 and TRBJ2-4, with 8 positions matching TRBD1. Trimming at V came to 2 bases and at J to 0 bases, leaving 6 bases not matched to a gene. Germline loops: CDR1 MNHGY, CDR2 SAAAGT. The CDR3 runs to 17 residues. The DNA of the CDR3 is TGTGCCAGCAGTTACGGACAGGGACTGAGAGCCAAAAACATTCAGTACTTC. Translating it yields CASSYGQGLRAKNIQYF.

This clonotype has just one count. The chain uses TRBV27 and TRBJ2-1, with a tentative D call TRBD2 (6 bases). The CDR3 has 17 residues. Germline CDR1 is MNHEY and CDR2 is SMNVEV (reference sequence). The V gene lost 0 bases and the J gene lost 7 bases, with 19 bases spanning the gap. The CDR3 DNA sequence: TGTGCCAGCAGTTTATCGGGGGTGGGGCTTGGGGGGAATGAGCAGTTCTTC. As protein: CASSLSGVGLGGNEQFF.